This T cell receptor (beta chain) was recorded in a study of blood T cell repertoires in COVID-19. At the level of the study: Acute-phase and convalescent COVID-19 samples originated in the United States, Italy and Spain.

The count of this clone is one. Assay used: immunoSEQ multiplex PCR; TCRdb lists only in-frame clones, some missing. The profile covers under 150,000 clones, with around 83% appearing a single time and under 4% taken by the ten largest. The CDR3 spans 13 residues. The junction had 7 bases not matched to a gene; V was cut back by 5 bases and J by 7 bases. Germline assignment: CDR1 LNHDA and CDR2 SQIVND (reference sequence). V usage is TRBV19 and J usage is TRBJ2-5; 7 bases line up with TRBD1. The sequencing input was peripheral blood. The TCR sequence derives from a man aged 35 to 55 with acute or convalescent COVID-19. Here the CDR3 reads CASSPGTARTQYF. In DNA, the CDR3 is TGTGCCAGTAGTCCAGGGACAGCGCGGACCCAGTACTTC. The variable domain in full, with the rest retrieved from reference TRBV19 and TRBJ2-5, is DGGITQSPKYLFRKEGQNVTLSCEQNLNHDAMYWYRQDPGQGLRLIYYSQIVNDFQKGDIAEGYSVSREKKESFPLTVTSAQKNPTAFYLCASSPGTARTQYFGPGTRLLVL.